Sequencing of this TCR beta chain was carried out in a study of control samples from healthy donors and cancer patients. V gave up 4 bases and J gave up 9 bases; unmatched junction bases: 6. Germline loops: CDR1 SGHRS, CDR2 YFSETQ. This CDR3 is built from 13 residues. This clone was detected only once. Measured with immunoSEQ multiplex PCR; TCRdb has only the in-frame clones, and not every one. This sample has tens of thousands of clones, with around 89% found just once. Material for sequencing was PBMCs. This clonotype was sampled from a man aged 55 to 70 with colorectal cancer. The genes are TRBV5-1 and TRBJ1-5; 8 bases agree with TRBD1. The CDR3 DNA follows: TGCGCCAGCAGCCTGGACAGGGCTGGGCCCCAGCATTTT. Amino acids: CASSLDRAGPQHF.